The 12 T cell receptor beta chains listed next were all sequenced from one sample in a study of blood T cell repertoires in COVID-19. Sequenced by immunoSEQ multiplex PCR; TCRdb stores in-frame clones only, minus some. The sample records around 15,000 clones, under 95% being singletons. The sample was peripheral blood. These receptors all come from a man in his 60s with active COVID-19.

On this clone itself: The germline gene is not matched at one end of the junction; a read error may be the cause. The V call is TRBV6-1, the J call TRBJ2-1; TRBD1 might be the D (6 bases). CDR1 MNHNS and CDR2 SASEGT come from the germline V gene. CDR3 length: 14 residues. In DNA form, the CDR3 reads TGTGCCAGCAGTGAATTTGAAGGGGGTGGTGAGCAGCTCTTC. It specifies CASSEFEGGGEQLF.

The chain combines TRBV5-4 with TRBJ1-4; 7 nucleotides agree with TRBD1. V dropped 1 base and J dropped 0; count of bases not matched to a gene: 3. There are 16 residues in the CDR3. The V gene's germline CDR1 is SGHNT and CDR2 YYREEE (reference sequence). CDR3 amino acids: CASSLRGRSTNEKLFF. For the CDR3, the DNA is TGTGCCAGCAGCTTGAGGGGGCGATCAACTAATGAAAAACTGTTTTTT.

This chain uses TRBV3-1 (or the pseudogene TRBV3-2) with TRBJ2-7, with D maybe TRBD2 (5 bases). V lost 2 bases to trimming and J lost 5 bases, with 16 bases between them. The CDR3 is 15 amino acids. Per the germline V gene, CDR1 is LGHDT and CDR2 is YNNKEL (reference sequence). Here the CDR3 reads CASSQRVGIGNEQYF. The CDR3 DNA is TGTGCCAGCAGCCAACGGGTCGGGATAGGGAACGAGCAGTACTTC.

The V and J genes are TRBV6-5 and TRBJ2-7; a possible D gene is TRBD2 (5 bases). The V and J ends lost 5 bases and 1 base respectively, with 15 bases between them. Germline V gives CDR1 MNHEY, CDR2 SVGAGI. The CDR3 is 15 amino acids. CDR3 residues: CASSTHDGISYEQYV. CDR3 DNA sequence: TGTGCCAGCAGTACCCATGACGGGATTTCCTACGAGCAGTACGTC.

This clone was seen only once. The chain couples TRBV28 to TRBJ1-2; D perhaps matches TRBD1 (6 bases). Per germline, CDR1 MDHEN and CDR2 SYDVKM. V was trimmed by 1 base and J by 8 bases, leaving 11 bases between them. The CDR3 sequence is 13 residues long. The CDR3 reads CASSLSGGRGYTF. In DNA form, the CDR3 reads TGTGCCAGCAGTTTATCCGGGGGGCGAGGCTACACCTTC.

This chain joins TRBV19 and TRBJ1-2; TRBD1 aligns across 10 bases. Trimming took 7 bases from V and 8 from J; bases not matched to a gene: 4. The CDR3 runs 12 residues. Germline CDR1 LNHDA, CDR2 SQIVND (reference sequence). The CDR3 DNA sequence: TGTGCCAGTATCGGGACAGGGGTCGGCTACACCTTC. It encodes CASIGTGVGYTF.

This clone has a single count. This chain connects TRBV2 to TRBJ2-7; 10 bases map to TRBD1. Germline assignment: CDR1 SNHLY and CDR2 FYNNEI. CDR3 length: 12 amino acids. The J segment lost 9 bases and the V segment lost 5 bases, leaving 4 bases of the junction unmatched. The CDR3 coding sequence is TGTGCCAGCAGTATAGGACAGGGGGGGCAGTACGTC. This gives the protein CASSIGQGGQYV.

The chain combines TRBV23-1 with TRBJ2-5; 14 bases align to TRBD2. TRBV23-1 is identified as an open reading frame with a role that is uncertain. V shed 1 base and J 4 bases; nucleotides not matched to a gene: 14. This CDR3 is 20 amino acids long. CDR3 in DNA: TGCGCCAGCAGTCAATTCCCTGCGACTAGCGGGGGGGCCCGTGGAGAGACCCAGTACTTC. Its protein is CASSQFPATSGGARGETQYF.

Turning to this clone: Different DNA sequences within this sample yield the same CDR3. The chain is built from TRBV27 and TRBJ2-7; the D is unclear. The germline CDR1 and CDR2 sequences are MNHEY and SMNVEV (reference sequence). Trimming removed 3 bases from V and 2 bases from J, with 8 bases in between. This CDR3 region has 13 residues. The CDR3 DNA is TGTGCCAGCAGTTTGGCCCAAACCTACGAGCAGTACTTC. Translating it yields CASSLAQTYEQYF.

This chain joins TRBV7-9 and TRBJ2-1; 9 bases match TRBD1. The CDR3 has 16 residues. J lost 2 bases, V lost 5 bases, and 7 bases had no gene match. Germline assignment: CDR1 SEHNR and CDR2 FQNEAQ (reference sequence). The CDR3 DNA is TGTGCCAGCAGCGCGGGGACAGGGTCCACCTACAATGAGCAGTTCTTC. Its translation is CASSAGTGSTYNEQFF.

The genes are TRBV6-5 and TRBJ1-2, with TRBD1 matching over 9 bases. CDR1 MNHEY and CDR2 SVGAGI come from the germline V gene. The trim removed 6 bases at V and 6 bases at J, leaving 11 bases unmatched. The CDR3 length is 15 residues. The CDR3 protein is CASRTTGTGWDGYTF. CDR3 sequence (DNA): TGTGCCAGCAGGACTACCGGGACAGGGTGGGATGGCTACACCTTC.

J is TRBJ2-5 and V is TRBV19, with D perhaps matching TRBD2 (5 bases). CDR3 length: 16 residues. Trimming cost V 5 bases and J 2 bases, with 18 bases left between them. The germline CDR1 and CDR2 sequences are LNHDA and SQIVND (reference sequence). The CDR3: CASSPRGALGQETQYF. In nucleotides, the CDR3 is TGTGCCAGTAGTCCCCGGGGAGCTCTAGGACAAGAGACCCAGTACTTC.